The 31 T cell receptor beta chains given below trace back to one sample, sequenced in a study of cytomegalovirus exposure and HLA in healthy donors. Primers for the PCR totalled 60 Vbeta and 13 Jbeta. Clones were read by immunoSEQ multiplex PCR, and TCRdb kept only the in-frame ones, dropping some. The profile shows 140,000 or so clones, around four fifths of them singletons. Sequenced sample: PBMCs. These receptors were collected from a boy younger than 10 in good health and CMV-seronegative.

This chain joins TRBV9 and TRBJ1-5; D remains ambiguous. Trimming shortened V by 0 bases and J by 7 bases, and 11 bases separated the two germline ends. Looked up from germline, CDR1 is SGDLS and CDR2 is YYNGEE. The CDR3 contains 14 residues. The CDR3 loop is CASSVAGVGQPQHF. In DNA form, the CDR3 reads TGTGCCAGCAGCGTAGCCGGGGTGGGGCAGCCCCAGCATTTT.

V gene TRBV5-4 combines with J gene TRBJ2-3; TRBD2 might be the D (6 bases). The CDR3 is 14 amino acids. CDR1 is SGHNT and CDR2 is YYREEE in the germline V gene (reference sequence). The V and J ends lost 4 bases and 0 bases respectively, with 9 bases between them. CDR3 bases: TGTGCCAGCAGCCCCGGGGGAAGCACAGATACGCAGTATTTT. This translates into CASSPGGSTDTQYF.

The chain is built from TRBV7-3 and TRBJ1-3, with D hard to call. Germline CDR1 and CDR2: SGHTA and FQGTGA. CDR3 length: 14 amino acids. V shed 6 bases and J shed 0 bases, with 9 bases lying between them. The CDR3 DNA sequence: TGTGCCAGCAGTTCCGGGAGCTCTGGAAACACCATATATTTT. Translation gives CASSSGSSGNTIYF.

The chain recombines TRBV9 with TRBJ2-7, with D possibly matching TRBD2 (6 bases). V was clipped by 2 bases and J by 3 bases, with 15 bases between them. The CDR3 has 15 amino acids. Germline V gives CDR1 SGDLS, CDR2 YYNGEE. The CDR3 spells CASSVSEGYFYEQYF. CDR3 coding DNA: TGTGCCAGCAGCGTCTCGGAGGGGTACTTCTACGAGCAGTACTTC.

The chain recombines TRBV11-3 with TRBJ2-7; TRBD2 matches at 7 bases. Trimming removed 5 bases from V and 4 bases from J; junction bases left unmatched: 20. The length of the CDR3 is 18 residues. The V gene's germline CDR1 is SGHNT and CDR2 YENEEA. In DNA, the CDR3 is TGTGCCAGCAGCCCAGCGGGGTTGGCTAGCGGACGTTATTACGAGCAGTACTTC. Translation: CASSPAGLASGRYYEQYF.

This chain uses TRBV27 with TRBJ2-3; tentatively, D is TRBD2 (7 bases). Germline assignment: CDR1 MNHEY and CDR2 SMNVEV (reference sequence). The CDR3 sequence is 16 residues long. V was cut by 5 bases and J by 4 bases, with 19 bases left in between. DNA for the CDR3: TGTGCCAGCAGTAGCTACCGAGGGGGGGGCCCAGATACGCAGTATTTT. It codes for CASSSYRGGGPDTQYF.

This clone has a single count. This chain joins TRBV11-1 and TRBJ2-1, with a possible D match to TRBD2 (5 bases). From germline, CDR1 is SGHAT and CDR2 FQDESV (reference sequence). This CDR3 has 13 residues. V lost 1 base to trimming and J lost 8 bases, with 9 bases between them. CDR3 residues: CASSLEMRDEQFF. The CDR3 DNA reads as TGTGCCAGCAGCTTAGAGATGAGGGATGAGCAGTTCTTC. Looking up the rest from reference TRBV11-1 and TRBJ2-1 gives the full variable domain: EAEVAQSPRYKITEKSQAVAFWCDPISGHATLYWYRQILGQGPELLVQFQDESVVDDSQLPKDRFSAERLKGVDSTLKIQPAELGDSAMYLCASSLEMRDEQFFGPGTRLTVL.

The chain uses TRBV18 and TRBJ2-1; TRBD2 matches at 9 bases. The CDR3 has 16 residues. J lost 6 bases, V lost 3 bases, and 9 bases had no gene match. Per the germline V gene, CDR1 is KGHSH and CDR2 is LQKENI. In DNA form, the CDR3 reads TGTGCCAGCTCACCTAATTCCGGGACTAGCCCCAATGAGCAGTTCTTC. This sequence encodes CASSPNSGTSPNEQFF.

The chain carries TRBV5-1 and TRBJ2-5; D remains unclear. CDR3 length: 13 amino acids. Per the germline V gene, CDR1 is SGHRS and CDR2 is YFSETQ. Trimming removed 2 bases from V and 5 bases from J, with 10 bases in between. The CDR3 is CASSFSVEETQYF. CDR3 in DNA: TGCGCCAGCAGCTTCTCGGTGGAGGAGACCCAGTACTTC. The variable domain in full, completed from reference TRBV5-1 and TRBJ2-5, reads KAGVTQTPRYLIKTRGQQVTLSCSPISGHRSVSWYQQTPGQGLQFLFEYFSETQRNKGNFPGRFSGRQFSNSRSEMNVSTLELGDSALYLCASSFSVEETQYFGPGTRLLVL.

This chain joins TRBV6-6 and TRBJ2-1, with D maybe TRBD1 (6 bases). Germline assignment: CDR1 MNHNY and CDR2 SVGAGI (reference sequence). This CDR3 has 16 amino acids. V lost 5 bases and J 6 bases, leaving 20 bases between the germline ends. CDR3 sequence: CASSGSQGPRFNEQFF. The CDR3 nucleotides are TGTGCCAGCAGTGGGTCACAGGGTCCAAGATTCAATGAGCAGTTCTTC.

The chain couples TRBV15 to TRBJ1-5; D uncertain. The CDR3 runs to 16 residues. Germline loops: CDR1 LNHNV, CDR2 YYDKDF (reference sequence). V gave up 0 bases and J gave up 2 bases, with 11 bases separating them. As DNA, the CDR3 is TGTGCCACCAGCAGAGATCCCGGGTACGGCAATCAGCCCCAGCATTTT. Its translation is CATSRDPGYGNQPQHF.

This clone is a singleton in its sample. The chain has TRBV7-9 and TRBJ2-1; the D gene is possibly TRBD2 (6 bases). Trimming pared 4 bases from V and 4 bases from J, leaving 17 bases between. Germline assignment: CDR1 SEHNR and CDR2 FQNEAQ (reference sequence). The CDR3 is made up of 16 amino acids. CDR3 nucleotides: TGTGCCAGCAGCTCCCCCGGTGGAGGGGTTTACAATGAGCAGTTCTTC. Translated: CASSSPGGGVYNEQFF.

CDR3: CASSIHRGYDTEAFF. CDR3 nucleotide sequence: TGCGCCAGCAGCATACACAGGGGCTACGACACTGAAGCTTTCTTT. The chain uses TRBV5-1 and TRBJ1-1; the match to TRBD1 covers 7 bases. Germline V lookup: CDR1 SGHRS, CDR2 YFSETQ. CDR3 length: 15 residues. Losses at the gene ends were 4 bases for V and 3 bases for J; bases not matched to a gene: 9.

This chain connects TRBV5-1 to TRBJ2-5, with 7 bases that match TRBD1. Trimming took 2 bases from V and 6 from J; bases not matched to a gene: 22. CDR1 SGHRS and CDR2 YFSETQ come from the germline V gene. CDR3 length: 19 residues. The CDR3 coding sequence is TGCGCCAGCAGCTTTCCTCAGTCCCCGCCGGACAGGTCTAGGCAGACCCAGTACTTC. Translating gives CASSFPQSPPDRSRQTQYF.

V is TRBV7-8 and J is TRBJ2-3, with D tentatively TRBD1 (5 bases). Germline V gives CDR1 SGHVS, CDR2 FQNEAQ. Trimming shortened V by 2 bases and J by 1 base, and 7 bases separated the two germline ends. This CDR3 is built from 14 residues. This CDR3 is CASSLSTGTDTQYF. In DNA form, the CDR3 reads TGTGCCAGCAGCTTATCGACAGGCACAGATACGCAGTATTTT.

This clone occurred a few times. The chain joins TRBV9 to TRBJ1-1; unclear D gene. The CDR3 runs 13 residues. Germline V gives CDR1 SGDLS, CDR2 YYNGEE. Trimming left V 0 bases short and J 1 base short, with 4 bases between. The DNA for the CDR3 is TGTGCCAGCAGCGTAGGGCCGAACACTGAAGCTTTCTTT. Its translation: CASSVGPNTEAFF.

Of note for this clone: The junction differs from germline at one of its ends, possibly a read error. The V gene is TRBV7-9, the J gene TRBJ2-7; TRBD1 aligns across 9 bases. CDR3 length equals 18 residues. CDR1 is SEHNR and CDR2 is FQNEAQ in the germline V gene (reference sequence). In nucleotides, the CDR3 is TGTTCCAGCAGCTTAGCCGGATTTCAGAGGACAGGGGACTACGAGCAGTACTTC. Protein: CSSSLAGFQRTGDYEQYF.

This chain links TRBV12-5 with TRBJ2-2, with D maybe TRBD2 (5 bases). CDR1 and CDR2 from the germline V gene are LGHNT and FRNRAP. This CDR3 is 16 amino acids long. V lost 6 bases, J lost 4 bases, and 18 bases lay in between. The CDR3 DNA follows: TGTGCTAGTGGATACCGGAGCGGACTGATCACCGGGGAGCTGTTTTTT. It codes for CASGYRSGLITGELFF. Variable domain in full (rest from reference TRBV12-5 and TRBJ2-2): DARVTQTPRHKVTEMGQEVTMRCQPILGHNTVFWYRQTMMQGLELLAYFRNRAPLDDSGMPKDRFSAEMPDATLATLKIQPSEPRDSAVYFCASGYRSGLITGELFFGEGSRLTVL.

This rearrangement joins TRBV7-9 to TRBJ1-4, with TRBD1 identical over 7 bases. V was pared by 5 bases and J by 4 bases, with 7 bases of the junction left unmatched. Germline CDR1 and CDR2: SEHNR and FQNEAQ (reference sequence). The CDR3 length is 15 residues. The CDR3 reads CASSPWTGLNEKLFF. CDR3 DNA sequence: TGTGCCAGCAGCCCCTGGACAGGCCTTAATGAAAAACTGTTTTTT.

The chain is built from TRBV7-8 and TRBJ2-7; a possible D gene is TRBD2 (5 bases). The V gene's germline CDR1 is SGHVS and CDR2 FQNEAQ. The V gene lost 4 bases and the J gene lost 3 bases, with 16 bases spanning the gap. CDR3 length: 15 residues. CDR3 residues: CASSSPLRGHYEQYF. The CDR3 coding sequence is TGTGCCAGCAGCTCACCTCTGAGAGGGCACTACGAGCAGTACTTC.

The gene calls are TRBV27 and TRBJ1-1; a possible D gene is TRBD1 (6 bases). Germline V gene sequence: CDR1 MNHEY, CDR2 SMNVEV (reference sequence). The CDR3 is made up of 13 amino acids. CDR3 protein: CARTAGVGTEAFF. CDR3 in DNA: TGTGCTCGAACGGCAGGGGTAGGCACTGAAGCTTTCTTT.

The chain has TRBV6-7 and TRBJ1-6, with 11 bases lining up with TRBD1. TRBV6-7 has ORF status, its function being uncertain. V lost 4 bases and J lost 10; bases outside the gene matches: 6. The CDR3 spans 15 residues. The CDR3 sequence: CASSCADRGQSPLHF. CDR3 DNA: TGTGCCAGCAGTTGCGCGGACAGGGGGCAGTCACCCCTCCACTTT.

The chain has TRBV2 and TRBJ2-5; perhaps TRBD2 as D (7 bases). The J call is doubtful: the DNA matches TRBJ2-7 better. CDR1 and CDR2 (germline): SNHLY, FYNNEI. The CDR3 contains 16 residues. This CDR3 reads CASSDRGGPPSYEQYF. As DNA, the CDR3 is TGTGCCAGCAGTGACAGGGGAGGGCCTCCCTCCTACGAGCAGTACTTC.

The J gene is TRBJ2-1, the V gene TRBV7-9, with D perhaps matching TRBD2 (6 bases). CDR3 length equals 17 residues. V lost 3 bases to trimming and J lost 2 bases, with 17 bases between them. Germline CDR1 is SEHNR and CDR2 is FQNEAQ (reference sequence). CDR3 sequence reads: CASSLGGWGGTYNEQFF. As DNA, the CDR3 is TGTGCCAGCAGCTTGGGGGGATGGGGCGGGACCTACAATGAGCAGTTCTTC.

The chain is built from TRBV11-2 and TRBJ2-7; 9 bases agree with TRBD1. Germline CDR1 is SGHAT and CDR2 is FQNNGV. V trimming: 6 bases; J trimming: 3 bases; junction bases outside the gene matches: 9. This CDR3 spans 15 amino acids. CDR3 amino acids: CASRRPGQGNYEQYF. The CDR3 region has the DNA TGTGCCAGCAGACGACCGGGACAGGGTAACTACGAGCAGTACTTC.

The chain employs TRBV11-3 and TRBJ2-1; 14 positions match TRBD2. The length of the CDR3 is 17 residues. J gave up 6 bases and V 5 bases, and 9 bases lay outside the gene matches. The germline CDR1 and CDR2 sequences are SGHNT and YENEEA. Here the CDR3 reads CASSTGLAGGLRNEQFF. Here the CDR3 DNA reads TGTGCCAGCAGCACCGGACTAGCGGGAGGCCTGCGCAATGAGCAGTTCTTC.

The V call is TRBV13, the J call TRBJ2-6; D call uncertain. Germline values: CDR1 PRHDT, CDR2 FYEKMQ (reference sequence). The V end was cut by 2 bases, the J end by 0 bases, with 5 bases between. This CDR3 contains 15 residues. In nucleotides, the CDR3 is TGTGCCAGCAGCTTAACAAGCTCTGGGGCCAACGTCCTGACTTTC. The encoded protein is CASSLTSSGANVLTF.

This chain joins TRBV5-1 and TRBJ1-1, with D possibly matching TRBD1 (5 bases). Germline CDR1 reads SGHRS; CDR2 reads YFSETQ. V dropped 2 bases and J dropped 3 bases, with 11 bases sitting between them. CDR3 length: 14 amino acids. The CDR3 region has the DNA TGCGCCAGCAGCTTCGTCGCGGGGGACACTGAAGCTTTCTTT. Translation gives CASSFVAGDTEAFF. The full variable domain, completed using reference TRBV5-1 and TRBJ1-1, is KAGVTQTPRYLIKTRGQQVTLSCSPISGHRSVSWYQQTPGQGLQFLFEYFSETQRNKGNFPGRFSGRQFSNSRSEMNVSTLELGDSALYLCASSFVAGDTEAFFGQGTRLTVV.

The chain combines TRBV19 with TRBJ1-2; 9 bases align to TRBD1. The CDR3 is 15 residues long. Germline CDR1 LNHDA, CDR2 SQIVND (reference sequence). V was clipped by 5 bases and J by 6 bases; unmatched bases: 10. The DNA for the CDR3 is TGTGCCAGTAGTGTCCCCGGGACAGGGAGTAATGGCTACACCTTC. This gives the protein CASSVPGTGSNGYTF.

This clone was counted between two and nine times. This sequence joins TRBV13 and TRBJ1-2; tentatively, D is TRBD1 (6 bases). Germline V gene data show CDR1 as PRHDT and CDR2 as FYEKMQ (reference sequence). Trimming removed 5 bases at V and 7 bases at J, with 20 bases between. The CDR3 has 15 amino acids. The CDR3 coding sequence is TGTGCCAGCAGCCGAAAGGGGCAGGGGTTTTTTGGCTACACCTTC. The encoded protein is CASSRKGQGFFGYTF.

The chain links TRBV19 to TRBJ2-7; perhaps TRBD1 as D (6 bases). This CDR3 region has 13 residues. Per the germline V gene, CDR1 is LNHDA and CDR2 is SQIVND (reference sequence). The V end lost 5 bases, the J end lost 4 bases, and 12 bases lay between the germline ends. The CDR3 DNA reads as TGTGCCAGTAGTTCCGAGACAGGTTACGAGCAGTACTTC. It encodes CASSSETGYEQYF.